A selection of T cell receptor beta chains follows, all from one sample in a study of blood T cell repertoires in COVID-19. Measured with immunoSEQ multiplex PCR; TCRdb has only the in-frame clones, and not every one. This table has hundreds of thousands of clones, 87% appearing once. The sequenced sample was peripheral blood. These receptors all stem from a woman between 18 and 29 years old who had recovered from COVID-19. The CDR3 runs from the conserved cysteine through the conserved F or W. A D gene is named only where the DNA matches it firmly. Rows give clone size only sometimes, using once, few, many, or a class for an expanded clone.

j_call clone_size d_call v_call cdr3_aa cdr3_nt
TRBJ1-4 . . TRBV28 CASSLGGQLNEKLFF TGTGCCAGCAGTTTAGGGGGCCAGCTTAATGAAAAACTGTTTTTT
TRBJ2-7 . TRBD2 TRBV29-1 CSVPGLAGDYEQYF TGCAGCGTTCCTGGACTAGCGGGTGACTACGAGCAGTACTTC
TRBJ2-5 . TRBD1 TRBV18 CASSPSGQQRETQYF TGTGCCAGCTCACCCTCGGGACAGCAGAGAGAGACCCAGTACTTC
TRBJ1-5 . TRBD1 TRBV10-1 CASLLSRGQGVGCCQPQHF TGCGCCAGCCTGCTTAGTAGGGGACAGGGGGTCGGATGTTGTCAGCCCCAGCATTTT
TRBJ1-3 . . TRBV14 CASSQVRGWSGNTIYF TGTGCCAGCAGCCAAGTAAGGGGATGGTCCGGAAACACCATATATTTT
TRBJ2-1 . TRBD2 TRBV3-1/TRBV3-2 CASSQAASGGDEQFF TGTGCCAGCAGCCAAGCCGCATCCGGGGGGGATGAGCAGTTCTTC
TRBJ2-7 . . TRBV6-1 CASSEYYEQYF TGTGCCAGCAGTGAGTATTACGAGCAGTACTTC
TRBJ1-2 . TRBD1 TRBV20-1 CSASLQGYYYGYTF TGCAGTGCTAGTTTACAGGGGTACTACTATGGCTACACCTTC
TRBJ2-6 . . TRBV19 CASSMSGVGANVLTF TGTGCCAGTAGTATGTCGGGGGTAGGGGCCAACGTCCTGACTTTC
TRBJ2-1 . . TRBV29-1 CSVESREANDEQFF TGCAGCGTTGAAAGCAGGGAGGCTAACGATGAGCAGTTCTTC
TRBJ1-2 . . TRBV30 CAWSVANTGGYTF TGTGCCTGGAGTGTGGCAAACACGGGAGGCTACACCTTC
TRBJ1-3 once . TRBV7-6 CASSLARRGGNTIYF TGTGCCAGCAGCTTAGCTCGTCGGGGGGGAAACACCATATATTTT
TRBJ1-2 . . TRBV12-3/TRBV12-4 CASRWGGYGYTF TGTGCCAGCAGGTGGGGGGGCTATGGCTACACCTTC
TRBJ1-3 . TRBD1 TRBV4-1 CASSQSQGDPGNTIYF TGCGCCAGCAGCCAGTCACAGGGGGACCCTGGAAACACCATATATTTT
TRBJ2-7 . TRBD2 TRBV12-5 CASGMSLGTTYEQYF TGTGCTAGTGGTATGAGCCTTGGGACTACCTACGAGCAGTACTTC
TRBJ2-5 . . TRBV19 CATVGQGSGETQYF TGTGCTACTGTGGGGCAGGGGTCTGGTGAGACCCAGTACTTC
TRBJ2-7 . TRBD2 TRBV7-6 CASSLISGDSYEQYF TGTGCCAGCAGCCTAATTAGCGGGGATTCCTACGAGCAGTACTTC
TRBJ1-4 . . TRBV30 CASLRTGGEKLFF TGTGCCTCCCTAAGGACGGGAGGTGAAAAACTGTTTTTT
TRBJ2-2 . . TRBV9 CASTTSTGELFF TGTGCCAGCACCACTAGCACCGGGGAGCTGTTTTTT
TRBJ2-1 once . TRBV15 CATSRENTFSYNEQFF TGTGCCACCAGCAGAGAAAACACCTTCTCCTACAATGAGCAGTTCTTC
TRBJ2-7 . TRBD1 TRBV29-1 CSVAGDRGQYEQYF TGCAGCGTCGCCGGGGACAGGGGACAGTACGAGCAGTACTTC
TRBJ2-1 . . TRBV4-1 CASSHHGLNNEQFF TGCGCCAGCAGCCACCACGGACTAAACAATGAGCAGTTCTTC
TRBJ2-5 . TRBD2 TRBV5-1 CASSPTSGSTRTQYF TGCGCCAGCAGCCCGACTAGCGGGAGTACCAGGACCCAGTACTTC
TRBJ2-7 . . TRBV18 CASSPGQEYYKYF TGTGCCAGCTCACCAGGTCAAGAGTATTATAAGTACTTC
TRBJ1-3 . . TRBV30 CAWESGGSLSPFIGNTIYF TGTGCCTGGGAATCCGGCGGAAGCCTCAGCCCCTTCATTGGAAACACCATATATTTT
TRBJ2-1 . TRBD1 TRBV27 CASSLEFGTGGYNEQFF TGTGCCAGCAGTTTAGAGTTCGGGACAGGGGGCTACAATGAGCAGTTCTTC
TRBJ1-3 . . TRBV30 CAWSVDSGSTIYF TGTGCCTGGAGTGTAGATAGTGGTTCCACCATATATTTT
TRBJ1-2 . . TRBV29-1 CSVEGTPYGYTF TGCAGCGTTGAAGGCACACCCTATGGCTACACCTTC
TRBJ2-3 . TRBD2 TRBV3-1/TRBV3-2 CASSQGTSNGDTQYF TGTGCCAGCAGCCAAGGGACTAGTAATGGGGATACGCAGTATTTT
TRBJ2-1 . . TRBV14 CASSPSVSSYNEQFF TGTGCCAGCAGCCCTAGCGTGAGCTCCTACAATGAGCAGTTCTTC
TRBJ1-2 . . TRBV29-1 CSVDGEVGYGYTF TGCAGCGTTGACGGAGAGGTGGGCTATGGCTACACCTTC
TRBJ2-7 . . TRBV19 CASSSIWSSSYEQYF TGTGCCAGTAGCTCAATTTGGAGCAGCTCCTACGAGCAGTACTTC
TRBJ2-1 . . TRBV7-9 CASSFPVRESSEQFF TGTGCCAGCAGCTTCCCAGTCCGGGAGAGCAGTGAGCAGTTCTTC
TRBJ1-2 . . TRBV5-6 CASSLADSYTF TGTGCCAGCAGCTTGGCAGACAGCTACACCTTC
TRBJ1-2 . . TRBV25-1 CASSDFRDTDYGYTF TGTGCCAGCAGTGATTTCCGGGACACCGACTATGGCTACACCTTC
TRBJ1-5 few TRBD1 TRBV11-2 CASSFDRGSNQPQHF TGTGCCAGCAGCTTTGACAGGGGGAGCAATCAGCCCCAGCATTTT
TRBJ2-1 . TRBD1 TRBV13 CASSIRTGAHSGGEQFF TGTGCCAGCAGCATCAGGACAGGGGCCCACTCGGGGGGTGAGCAGTTCTTC
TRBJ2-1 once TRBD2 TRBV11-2 CASSFPSGFSYNEQFF TGTGCCAGCAGCTTCCCTAGCGGGTTCTCCTACAATGAGCAGTTCTTC
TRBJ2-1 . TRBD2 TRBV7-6 CASSPRLAGENEQFF TGTGCCAGCAGCCCAAGACTAGCGGGAGAGAATGAGCAGTTCTTC
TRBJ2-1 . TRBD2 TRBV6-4 CASSLTSGFYNEQFF TGTGCCAGCAGTCTGACTAGCGGTTTTTACAATGAGCAGTTCTTC
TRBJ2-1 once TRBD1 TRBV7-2 CASSFGTGEQFF TGTGCCAGCAGCTTCGGGACAGGCGAGCAGTTCTTC
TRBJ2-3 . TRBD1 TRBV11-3 CASSSRGQGFQYF TGTGCCAGCAGCTCGCGGGGACAGGGGTTCCAGTATTTT
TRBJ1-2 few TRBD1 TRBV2 CASSLQHRGRTYGYTF TGTGCCAGCAGTTTACAGCACAGGGGGCGCACCTATGGCTACACCTTC
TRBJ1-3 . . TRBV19 CASRTGGGNTIYF TGTGCCAGTAGAACCGGGGGAGGAAACACCATATATTTT
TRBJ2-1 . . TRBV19 CASSGGTAYNEQFF TGTGCCAGTAGTGGAGGGACAGCGTACAATGAGCAGTTCTTC
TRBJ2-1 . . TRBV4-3 CASSQAPGAISLYNEQFF TGCGCCAGCAGCCAAGCTCCAGGGGCCATCTCTCTGTACAATGAGCAGTTCTTC
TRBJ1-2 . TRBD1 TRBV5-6 CASSLGGQGDYGYTF TGTGCCAGCAGCTTGGGAGGACAGGGTGACTATGGCTACACCTTC
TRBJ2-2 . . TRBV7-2 CASSLEQGAVSGELFF TGTGCCAGCAGCTTAGAACAAGGGGCGGTTAGCGGGGAGCTGTTTTTT
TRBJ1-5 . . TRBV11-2 CASSLGFMGGNQPQHF TGTGCCAGCAGCTTAGGTTTCATGGGAGGAAATCAGCCCCAGCATTTT
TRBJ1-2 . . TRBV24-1 CATSDTGKEYGYTF TGTGCCACCAGTGATACCGGGAAAGAGTATGGCTACACCTTC
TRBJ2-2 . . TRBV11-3 CASSSETVVGELFF TGTGCCAGCAGCTCCGAGACAGTAGTCGGGGAGCTGTTTTTT
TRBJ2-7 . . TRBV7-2 CASSSTYYEQYF TGTGCCAGCAGCTCTACTTACTACGAGCAGTACTTC
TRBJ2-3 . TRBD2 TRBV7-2 CASSDKAGADTQYF TGTGCCAGCAGCGACAAAGCGGGAGCGGATACGCAGTATTTT
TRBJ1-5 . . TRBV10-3 CAISESYGANQPQHF TGTGCCATCAGTGAGTCCTATGGGGCAAATCAGCCCCAGCATTTT
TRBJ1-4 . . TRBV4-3 CASSAWRDNEKLFF TGCGCCAGCAGCGCTTGGAGGGACAATGAAAAACTGTTTTTT